This T cell receptor beta chain is drawn from a study of blood T cell repertoires in COVID-19 (dated by TCRdb to 2018 to 2020). About the study as a whole: Samples covering the acute and convalescent phases of COVID-19 were provided by collaborators in the United States, Italy and Spain. The prospective study material was composed of cDNA or gDNA derived from T cells, B-cell-depleted T cells, or PBMCs. Subjects who had been exposed to COVID-19, were actively infected with it, or had recovered from it provided the deeply sampled blood TCRbeta repertoires that made up the dataset. A freely available public database, intended as a resource for researchers studying the immune response to SARS-CoV-2, is where the repertoires were released. Samples came from the ongoing ImmuneRACE study (first 160 participants) plus 1,254 subjects from 6 global collaborators. The sample metadata nearly always contained a de-identified subject ID, COVID-19 status, age in years and sex. Where available, HLA class I and class II types were taken from metadata supplied by the sample provider and were not determined by assay-based typing.

TCRbeta CDR3 regions were amplified from genomic DNA using the immunoSEQ Assay, a bias-controlled multiplex PCR. The paper's processing steps were these. Nucleated cell counts per sample were estimated from amplification of reference gene primers within the assay. To quantify the absolute abundance of each unique TCRbeta CDR3 rearrangement, sequence reads were collapsed and filtered. For each sample, productive Simpson clonality was calculated by taking the square root of Simpson's diversity index across productive rearrangements. TCRdb holds this immuneACCESS table with in-frame rearrangements only. Some clones are missing; in checked studies, unresolved V genes explain under half, and the rest has no known cause. The V and J calls and clone size were taken over from that table, and D and trimming were inferred from the DNA. This sample comprises over 130,000 clones, around 83% of them detected only once. Clones ranked in the top ten supply 7% to 9.5% of the sample.

Overall study outcomes, separate from this receptor: The amount of clinical and demographic metadata varied by source and participant and was provided uncurated.

One collaborating source in Seattle enrolled patients while the patients were actively infected and followed the patients over time throughout the course of disease. Each collaborating institution followed its own protocols to collect whole blood in K2EDTA tubes. For TCRbeta analysis, collaborator samples were shipped as frozen whole blood, as isolated PBMCs, or as DNA extracted from either sample type. Trimming removed 4 bases from V and 2 bases from J, leaving 9 bases between the germline ends. In the germline V gene (reference sequence), CDR1 corresponds to MNHNY and CDR2 to SVGAGI. The CDR3 runs 14 amino acids, cysteine and phenylalanine included. Kept here is only the CDR3 DNA, which spans 42 bases and is read in frame from base 1. Remarks on this clone: It lacks a known antigen. No much larger clone is present one base from it, and per-base qualities are unavailable.

The chain was built from TRBV6-6 and TRBJ1-3; the D segment could be TRBD1, given 5 matching bases. Sequenced sample: peripheral blood. This sequence originates from a man aged 25-45 years with COVID-19, enrolled during active disease. This receptor carries the CDR3 CASSSTAAGNTIYF. The DNA sequence is TGTGCCAGCAGTTCGACAGCCGCTGGAAACACCATATATTTT.